One sample yielded the 20 T cell receptor beta chains listed below, sequenced in a study of metastatic and nonmetastatic thyroid tumors. There were no patients who had received any treatment before thyroid surgery. TCRdb recomputed clones from the PCR reads via MiXCR. The sample has about 42,000 clones; 9.5% to 13% are singletons. The sample comprised blood. The receptors here all came from a male donor with papillary thyroid cancer or a benign thyroid nodule (not recorded which). Some clones in this sample may be carry-over from other donors' samples.

This clone has at least ten counts. The chain couples TRBV20-1 to TRBJ1-1; D not certain. Per the germline V gene, CDR1 is DFQATT and CDR2 is SNEGSKA (reference sequence). The CDR3 loop spans 14 amino acids. Trimming pared 6 bases from V and 5 bases from J, leaving 19 bases between. CDR3 amino acids: CSAQREALGTEAFF. As DNA, the CDR3 is TGCAGTGCCCAACGGGAAGCCCTGGGTACTGAAGCTTTCTTT.

This clone was counted ten times or more. This chain joins TRBV7-3 and TRBJ2-3, with a tentative D call TRBD2 (5 bases). Trimming shortened V by 5 bases and J by 0 bases, and 15 bases separated the two germline ends. The CDR3 consists of 16 residues. Per the germline V gene, CDR1 is SGHTA and CDR2 is FQGTGA. The CDR3 loop reads CASSRPGLPSTDTQYF. The CDR3 nucleotides are TGTGCCAGCAGCCGACCAGGACTGCCAAGCACAGATACGCAGTATTTT.

In its sample, this clone ranks as medium-sized. The chain recombines TRBV28 with TRBJ2-7; D gene unclear. V gave up 6 bases and J gave up 4 bases, with 13 bases separating them. Germline V CDR1 and CDR2: MDHEN, SYDVKM. The CDR3 covers 13 residues. CDR3 sequence (DNA): TGTGCCAGCAGACAATCGGGCGCGTACGAGCAGTACTTC. Translation gives CASRQSGAYEQYF. The variable domain in full, completed from reference TRBV28 and TRBJ2-7, reads DVKVTQSSRYLVKRTGEKVFLECVQDMDHENMFWYRQDPGLGLRLIYFSYDVKMKEKGDIPEGYSVSREKKERFSLILESASTNQTSMYLCASRQSGAYEQYFGPGTRLTVT.

This clone was recorded at least ten times. The chain combines TRBV20-1 with TRBJ1-4; 7 bases are shared with TRBD1. The V gene end was trimmed by 3 bases and the J gene end by 7 bases; junction bases not matched to a gene: 11. Germline-derived CDR1 and CDR2 are DFQATT and SNEGSKA (reference sequence). The CDR3 contains 15 residues. This chain's CDR3 is CSARGPGQSTEKLFF. Here the CDR3 DNA reads TGCAGTGCTAGGGGCCCGGGACAGAGTACTGAAAAACTGTTTTTT.

The chain uses TRBV5-1 and TRBJ1-1, with D possibly matching TRBD1 (6 bases). V lost 4 bases to trimming and J lost 5 bases, with 12 bases between them. Germline loops: CDR1 SGHRS, CDR2 YFSETQ. The CDR3 sequence is 13 residues long. The CDR3 DNA sequence: TGCGCCAGCAGCCAAAATCAGGGGACTGAAGCTTTCTTT. Translating it yields CASSQNQGTEAFF.

This chain connects TRBV28 to TRBJ1-4, with unresolved D. Germline-derived CDR1 and CDR2 are MDHEN and SYDVKM. The CDR3 sequence is 15 residues long. V gave up 3 bases and J gave up 0 bases, with 8 bases separating them. CDR3 region: CASSFWSATNEKLFF. DNA of the CDR3: TGTGCCAGCAGTTTTTGGTCTGCAACTAATGAAAAACTGTTTTTT.

This clone was counted many times. This chain joins TRBV6-4 and TRBJ2-3; TRBD2 matches 8 bases. V trimming: 4 bases; J trimming: 5 bases; junction bases outside the gene matches: 8. The CDR3 sequence is 15 residues long. Per the germline V gene, CDR1 is MRHNA and CDR2 is SNTAGT. The CDR3 bases are TGTGCCAGCAGTGGTGATGCGGGGGGCCTAGATACGCAGTATTTT. Protein product: CASSGDAGGLDTQYF.

Ten or more counts support this clone. Other DNA sequences within the sample encode an identical CDR3. The rearrangement joins TRBV15 to TRBJ2-1, with D possibly matching TRBD2 (6 bases). Per germline, CDR1 LNHNV and CDR2 YYDKDF (reference sequence). The ends were cut back, 2 bases at V and 6 bases at J, with 14 bases in the middle. CDR3 length: 15 residues. The CDR3 loop is CATSRTPGVVNEQFF. As DNA, the CDR3 is TGTGCCACCAGCAGAACCCCGGGGGTCGTCAATGAGCAGTTCTTC.

This clone was seen ten or more times. The V call is TRBV27, the J call TRBJ2-7, with no clear D. The CDR3 spans 13 residues. Germline lookup yields CDR1 MNHEY and CDR2 SMNVEV (reference sequence). The V gene lost 5 bases and the J gene lost 1 base, with 9 bases spanning the gap. In DNA, the CDR3 is TGTGCCAGCAGTGTCGCGTTTTCCTACGAGCAGTACTTC. Its translation is CASSVAFSYEQYF.

V is TRBV6-6 and J is TRBJ2-7, with unresolved D. Germline values: CDR1 MNHNY, CDR2 SVGAGI (reference sequence). This CDR3 has 18 amino acids. V lost 7 bases, J lost 4 bases, and 29 bases lay in between. The CDR3 here is CASTPREGSAGWSYEQYF. Here the CDR3 DNA reads TGTGCCAGCACTCCAAGGGAAGGTTCGGCTGGCTGGAGTTACGAGCAGTACTTC.

This clone has at least ten counts. The V gene is TRBV6-4, the J gene TRBJ1-3, with D unclear. Trimming removed 0 bases from V and 3 bases from J, with 9 bases in between. The CDR3 is 15 amino acids. Germline lookup yields CDR1 MRHNA and CDR2 SNTAGT. CDR3 coding DNA: TGTGCCAGCAGTGACTCTGGTCAAGTTGGAAACACCATATATTTT. Translation: CASSDSGQVGNTIYF.

This clone was detected many times. At the DNA level, this CDR3 is encoded by other sequences in the same sample as well. V usage is TRBV20-1 and J usage is TRBJ2-1, with 9 bases that match TRBD2. Germline trimming cut 4 bases from V and 1 base from J; bases unmatched to any gene: 8. Germline V lookup: CDR1 DFQATT, CDR2 SNEGSKA (reference sequence). CDR3 length: 16 amino acids. As DNA, the CDR3 is TGCAGTGCTACCGCGGGACTAGCAGGATCCTACAATGAGCAGTTCTTC. Translated, it gives CSATAGLAGSYNEQFF.

The gene calls are TRBV28 and TRBJ2-7; possible D gene TRBD1, 6 bases. V was trimmed by 5 bases and J by 2 bases, leaving 10 bases between them. This CDR3 spans 13 amino acids. The germline V gene encodes CDR1 MDHEN and CDR2 SYDVKM. The CDR3 nucleotides are TGTGCCAGCAGTATACAGGGCCCCTACGAGCAGTACTTC. Translating gives CASSIQGPYEQYF.

This clone was counted at least ten times. The rearrangement links TRBV12-3 or TRBV12-4 to TRBJ2-4; weak D call: TRBD1 (6 bases). The CDR3 runs to 16 residues. V lost 3 bases and J 4 bases, leaving 16 bases between the germline ends. Here the CDR3 reads CASSLGLGAQKNIQYF. In nucleotides, the CDR3 is TGTGCCAGCAGTTTGGGCTTGGGGGCCCAGAAAAACATTCAGTACTTC.

Sample share makes this clone medium-sized (0.01 to 0.1%). The genes are TRBV6-1 and TRBJ2-7; TRBD1 agrees at 8 bases. V was pared by 7 bases and J by 9 bases, with 11 bases of the junction left unmatched. The germline gives CDR1 MNHNS, CDR2 SASEGT. This CDR3 is 13 amino acids long. The CDR3 is CASTDSDRVGQYF. The CDR3 nucleotides read TGTGCCAGCACAGACTCGGACAGGGTGGGGCAGTACTTC.

Ten or more counts support this clone. The chain employs TRBV28 and TRBJ2-1, with 7 positions matching TRBD2. V was clipped by 7 bases and J by 5 bases; unmatched bases: 17. Germline loops: CDR1 MDHEN, CDR2 SYDVKM. The CDR3 sequence is 17 residues long. The CDR3 region has the DNA TGTGCCAGCATCCCTTACGGGGGGATACCTGATCACAATGAGCAGTTCTTC. Translation: CASIPYGGIPDHNEQFF.

The gene calls are TRBV9 and TRBJ2-7; 7 bases are a match to TRBD1. Looked up from germline, CDR1 is SGDLS and CDR2 is YYNGEE. There are 16 residues in the CDR3. V was clipped by 0 bases and J by 0 bases; unmatched bases: 6. CDR3: CASSVGGTDLSYEQYF. In nucleotides, the CDR3 is TGTGCCAGCAGCGTAGGGGGGACAGACCTCTCCTACGAGCAGTACTTC.

This clone was observed a handful of times. This rearrangement joins TRBV5-4 to TRBJ2-1; 9 positions match TRBD2. CDR1 SGHNT and CDR2 YYREEE come from the germline V gene (reference sequence). This CDR3 contains 15 residues. Losses at the gene ends were 4 bases for V and 5 bases for J; bases not matched to a gene: 7. The CDR3 reads CASSLAGGSHNEQFF. As DNA, the CDR3 is TGTGCCAGCAGCCTCGCGGGAGGGAGCCACAATGAGCAGTTCTTC.

There are many counts of this clone. This chain joins TRBV5-1 and TRBJ2-5, with 13 nucleotides matching TRBD2. The CDR3 contains 15 residues. Per germline, CDR1 SGHRS and CDR2 YFSETQ. Trimming removed 7 bases from V and 4 bases from J; junction bases left unmatched: 7. The DNA for the CDR3 is TGCGCCAGCCAAAGGACTAGCGGGAGACGAGAGACCCAGTACTTC. Translating it yields CASQRTSGRRETQYF.

In its sample, this clone was seen many times. The V gene is TRBV2, the J gene TRBJ2-2; unclear D gene. Germline V gives CDR1 SNHLY, CDR2 FYNNEI. The V end lost 4 bases, the J end lost 0 bases, and 6 bases lay between the germline ends. CDR3 length equals 14 residues. The CDR3 DNA reads as TGTGCCAGCAGTGCTCGATCGAACACCGGGGAGCTGTTTTTT. This sequence encodes CASSARSNTGELFF.